This T cell receptor beta chain comes out of a study of OX40 agonist ivuxolimab in advanced cancers. Baseline was the first blood sampling point, followed by cycle 4 day 1 and cycle 7 day 1. Study results and caveats: At 0.1 to 3.0 mg/kg and by week 6, clonal expansion occurred in CD4+ and CD8+ blood T cells. Averaging showed that CD8+ T cells had more expanded clones than CD4+ did.

Measured with immunoSEQ multiplex PCR; TCRdb has only the in-frame clones, and not every one. Among fewer than 50,000 clones listed, 80% to 90% were seen once. Points on this clone: Its antigen remains unknown.

This receptor was identified in an adult with an advanced solid tumor such as melanoma, head and neck, liver or kidney cancer. The sequencing here drew on CD4+ or CD8+ T cells sorted from blood, taken in a trial of the OX40 agonist ivuxolimab.

The CDR3 sequence is CASSQDPASGDRTDTQYF. The DNA for the CDR3 is TGTGCCAGCAGCCAAGACCCTGCGAGCGGGGACCGCACAGATACGCAGTATTTT. This chain links TRBV4-2 with TRBJ2-3; the match to TRBD2 covers 7 bases. J was trimmed by 1 base and V by 0 bases; bases with no gene match: 10. This CDR3 contains 18 residues. The germline CDR1 and CDR2 sequences are LGHNA and YNFKEQ.